The 31 T cell receptor beta chains given below trace back to one sample, sequenced in a study of blood T cells in healthy people across ages. Next came a second PCR, run for about 6 to 12 cycles, which used a sample-barcoded 5' primer along with a J-beta primer mix. MiXCR, run by TCRdb on the 5' RACE reads, gives a single entry per CDR3 protein. This sample has about 800,000 distinct CDR3 sequences, with roughly 25% found just once. A further study also used this sample, focusing on T cells of mothers and their children.

The material sequenced was blood. These TCRs come from a boy aged 5-17 years in good health.

A few counts support this clonotype. The chain uses TRBV6-5 and TRBJ1-1; 7 bases map to TRBD1. V lost 4 bases, J lost 3 bases, and 11 bases stayed unmatched. CDR1 MNHEY and CDR2 SVGAGI come from the germline V gene. The CDR3 totals 16 residues. The chain's CDR3 is CASSLGQFGAYTEAFF. The CDR3 DNA reads as TGTGCCAGCAGTTTGGGACAGTTCGGTGCGTACACTGAAGCTTTCTTT.

CDR3 DNA sequence: TGTGCCAGCAGCTTAAAATGGGAGAGTGGTTCACCCCTCCACTTT. It translates to CASSLKWESGSPLHF. The genes are TRBV7-9 and TRBJ1-6; no definite D call. The CDR3 runs to 15 residues. CDR1 SEHNR and CDR2 FQNEAQ come from the germline V gene (reference sequence). V was pared by 2 bases and J by 9 bases, with 14 bases between.

This rearrangement joins TRBV27 to TRBJ1-4, with TRBD1 matching 9 bases. The length of the CDR3 is 14 residues. With V trimmed by 5 bases and J by 7 bases, 5 bases remained unmatched. The V gene's germline CDR1 is MNHEY and CDR2 SMNVEV (reference sequence). CDR3 amino acids: CASSLTGGVEKLFF. The CDR3 coding sequence is TGTGCCAGCAGTCTCACAGGGGGCGTTGAAAAACTGTTTTTT.

A few counts support this clonotype. V is TRBV7-9 and J is TRBJ1-2, with 8 bases lining up with TRBD1. The V segment lost 5 bases and the J segment 4 bases; nucleotides outside the gene matches: 9. Germline CDR1 and CDR2: SEHNR and FQNEAQ (reference sequence). CDR3 length: 15 residues. CDR3 DNA sequence: TGTGCCAGCAGCCCTAGGACAGGGATAACCTATGGCTACACCTTC. Its protein is CASSPRTGITYGYTF.

The chain joins TRBV29-1 to TRBJ2-3; D is unresolved. This CDR3 is 15 amino acids long. Germline V gene lookup returns CDR1 SQVTM and CDR2 ANQGSEA. The V gene lost 7 bases and the J gene lost 0 bases, with 17 bases spanning the gap. The CDR3 reads CSAQGILPSTDTQYF. In DNA form, the CDR3 reads TGCAGCGCCCAAGGCATACTCCCTAGCACAGATACGCAGTATTTT.

The V gene is TRBV7-6, the J gene TRBJ1-2, with D perhaps TRBD1 (6 bases). Trimming removed 4 bases from V and 8 bases from J, with 17 bases in between. The CDR3 loop spans 14 amino acids. The germline V gene encodes CDR1 SGHVS and CDR2 FNYEAQ. The CDR3, as DNA: TGTGCCAGCAGCTCCCTAGGGGGAAAAGAGGGCTACACCTTC. This encodes CASSSLGGKEGYTF.

This clonotype was detected a few times. The chain recombines TRBV19 with TRBJ1-6; D is ambiguous. Germline CDR1 and CDR2: LNHDA and SQIVND (reference sequence). With 11 bases removed from V and 0 bases from J, the gap between germline ends came to 23 bases. The CDR3 has 18 amino acids. CDR3 protein: CAGQAGGSGSSYNSPLHF. The CDR3 bases are TGTGCCGGCCAGGCAGGAGGGAGCGGGAGCTCCTATAATTCACCCCTCCACTTT.

The count of this clonotype is one. V is TRBV27 and J is TRBJ2-1; weak D call: TRBD1 (6 bases). Germline values: CDR1 MNHEY, CDR2 SMNVEV (reference sequence). The V and J ends lost 0 bases and 7 bases respectively, with 7 bases between them. The CDR3 covers 13 residues. The CDR3 DNA sequence: TGTGCCAGCAGTTTATCAACAGGGAATGAGCAGTTCTTC. This gives the protein CASSLSTGNEQFF.

With respect to this clonotype: The junction and the germline gene differ at one end; a read error may be behind it. This sequence joins TRBV28 and TRBJ1-1; perhaps TRBD1 as D (5 bases). The CDR3 has 12 residues. The germline V gene encodes CDR1 MDHEN and CDR2 SYDVKM. The CDR3 region has the DNA TGTGCCAGCAGCCTAAGGGGTGGTGGAGGCTCCTTT. Its translation: CASSLRGGGGSF. Based on the CDR3 plus reference TRBV28 and TRBJ1-1, the full variable domain is DVKVTQSSRYLVKRTGEKVFLECVQDMDHENMFWYRQDPGLGLRLIYFSYDVKMKEKGDIPEGYSVSREKKERFSLILESASTNQTSMYLCASSLRGGGGSFGQGTRLTVV.

This clonotype appeared many times. V usage is TRBV29-1 and J usage is TRBJ1-1, with TRBD1 identical over 9 bases. The CDR3 is made up of 15 amino acids. Germline V gives CDR1 SQVTM, CDR2 ANQGSEA. The J segment lost 0 bases and the V segment lost 3 bases, leaving 5 bases of the junction unmatched. For the CDR3, the DNA is TGCAGCGTTGATACACAGGGGGCCTTGAACACTGAAGCTTTCTTT. Translating it yields CSVDTQGALNTEAFF.

V gene TRBV29-1 combines with J gene TRBJ2-2, with 9 bases matching TRBD1. This CDR3 spans 15 amino acids. CDR1 SQVTM and CDR2 ANQGSEA come from the germline V gene. The trim removed 6 bases at V and 6 bases at J, leaving 11 bases unmatched. The CDR3 DNA is TGCAGCGTGGGGGCCGGGACAGGGATCGCCGGGGAGCTGTTTTTT. Translating gives CSVGAGTGIAGELFF.

This clonotype was seen more than once but under ten times. V and J are TRBV11-2 and TRBJ1-1; D possibly corresponds to TRBD1 (5 bases). The CDR3 consists of 13 residues. The V end lost 3 bases, the J end lost 3 bases, and 8 bases lay between the germline ends. The germline CDR1 and CDR2 sequences are SGHAT and FQNNGV. The CDR3 coding sequence is TGTGCCAGCAGCTTCGGACACTACACTGAAGCTTTCTTT. Its translation: CASSFGHYTEAFF.

This clonotype was counted at least ten times. The chain carries TRBV4-3 and TRBJ2-1, with a possible D match to TRBD2 (7 bases). The germline gives CDR1 LGHNA, CDR2 YSLEER. Trimming removed 1 base at V and 6 bases at J, with 19 bases between. This CDR3 has 17 amino acids. The CDR3 DNA reads as TGCGCCAGCAGCCAAGGGTGGGGGGCGGGGGCCACCAATGAGCAGTTCTTC. This translates into CASSQGWGAGATNEQFF.

The chain is built from TRBV12-3 or TRBV12-4 and TRBJ2-1; 8 bases align to TRBD1. Trimming removed 6 bases from V and 2 bases from J; junction bases left unmatched: 12. The CDR3 covers 17 residues. CDR3 DNA sequence: TGTGCCAGCAGCAGAGCAGGGGGCGCATATGCCTACAATGAGCAGTTCTTC. This codes for CASSRAGGAYAYNEQFF.

Written as DNA, the CDR3 is TGTGCCAGCAGTTCATACTGGAGACGGGGGACCCAGTACTTC. It yields the protein CASSSYWRRGTQYF. The chain has TRBV27 and TRBJ2-5; tentatively, D is TRBD2 (5 bases). Germline assignment: CDR1 MNHEY and CDR2 SMNVEV (reference sequence). The CDR3 contains 14 residues. V was shortened by 4 bases and J by 7 bases, with 16 bases between the two germline ends.

On this clonotype: At one boundary the junction diverges from the germline segment, which might be a read error. CDR3 coding DNA: TGTGCCAGCAGGCCTACCGGGACACGGTGGATGGACTTC. Its translation is CASRPTGTRWMDF. The V and J genes are TRBV14 and TRBJ2-5, with D possibly matching TRBD1 (6 bases). From germline, CDR1 is SGHDN and CDR2 FVKESK. This CDR3 is built from 13 residues.

This clonotype was seen only once. The rearrangement joins TRBV29-1 to TRBJ2-7, with D perhaps TRBD1 or TRBD2 (5 bases each). V was shortened by 5 bases and J by 2 bases, with 16 bases between the two germline ends. The CDR3 loop spans 14 amino acids. Germline assignment: CDR1 SQVTM and CDR2 ANQGSEA. The CDR3 DNA reads as TGCAGCGTTACCCACCGGGACCGACCCTACGAGCAGTACTTC. It yields the protein CSVTHRDRPYEQYF.

This clonotype was counted between two and nine times. The chain is built from TRBV28 and TRBJ2-5; possibly TRBD2 for D (6 bases). From germline, CDR1 is MDHEN and CDR2 SYDVKM. With 5 bases removed from V and 1 base from J, the gap between germline ends came to 14 bases. This CDR3 is built from 15 residues. CDR3 DNA sequence: TGTGCCAGCAGTCCCCCTTCGGGGGTCCAAGAGACCCAGTACTTC. This sequence encodes CASSPPSGVQETQYF.

V is TRBV28 and J is TRBJ1-4, with no clear D. Germline V gene data show CDR1 as MDHEN and CDR2 as SYDVKM. Trimming shortened V by 1 base and J by 0 bases, and 18 bases separated the two germline ends. There are 19 residues in the CDR3. The CDR3: CASSLFGPTPAATNEKLFF. CDR3 in DNA: TGTGCCAGCAGTTTATTCGGGCCGACCCCGGCCGCAACTAATGAAAAACTGTTTTTT.

This clonotype turned up a few times. This rearrangement joins TRBV5-6 to TRBJ2-3, with 13 bases fitting TRBD2. The V gene's germline CDR1 is SGHDT and CDR2 YYEEEE. J lost 2 bases, V lost 4 bases, and 4 bases had no gene match. CDR3 length: 16 amino acids. CDR3 DNA sequence: TGTGCCAGCAGCGTGACTAGCGGGAGGTCCACAGATACGCAGTATTTT. It encodes CASSVTSGRSTDTQYF.

This clonotype was counted a few times. In DNA form, the CDR3 reads TGTGCCAGCAGTCAGCTGAAGGTGGGGGAGACCCAGTACTTC. Its protein is CASSQLKVGETQYF. The chain uses TRBV28 and TRBJ2-5, with D unresolved. This CDR3 is 14 amino acids long. V was clipped by 5 bases and J by 5 bases, with 15 bases between them. The germline gives CDR1 MDHEN, CDR2 SYDVKM.

J is TRBJ2-1 and V is TRBV7-2, with no clear D. This CDR3 is 16 amino acids long. The germline V and J ends were trimmed by 3 bases and 0 bases, with 12 bases remaining between them. CDR1 is SGHTA, CDR2 FQGNSA, per germline. CDR3 sequence (DNA): TGTGCCAGCAGCTTGTGGGTACTCAGCTCCTACAATGAGCAGTTCTTC. Translated, it gives CASSLWVLSSYNEQFF. Combining the CDR3 with reference TRBV7-2 and TRBJ2-1 gives the whole variable domain GAGVSQSPSNKVTEKGKDVELRCDPISGHTALYWYRQSLGQGLEFLIYFQGNSAPDKSGLPSDRFSAERTGGSVSTLTIQRTQQEDSAVYLCASSLWVLSSYNEQFFGPGTRLTVL.

This clonotype was detected only a few times. The V gene is TRBV10-1, the J gene TRBJ2-4; TRBD2 might be the D (7 bases). The CDR3 is 15 residues long. Germline values: CDR1 WNHNN, CDR2 SYGVQD (reference sequence). Trimming removed 7 bases from V and 8 bases from J, with 21 bases in between. The CDR3 nucleotides read TGCGCCAGCATCCGCGGGGCTATGCGGGGGCACATTCAGTACTTC. Encoded protein: CASIRGAMRGHIQYF.

The chain uses TRBV5-1 and TRBJ2-5; 8 nucleotides line up with TRBD1. The V gene's germline CDR1 is SGHRS and CDR2 YFSETQ. Germline trimming cut 0 bases from V and 5 bases from J; bases unmatched to any gene: 6. The CDR3 runs to 15 residues. The CDR3 DNA reads TGCGCCAGCAGCTTGGCGGGACAGGAGGAGGAGACCCAGTACTTC. Translating it yields CASSLAGQEEETQYF.

V usage is TRBV5-1 and J usage is TRBJ2-7, with 12 bases fitting TRBD2. Germline CDR1 SGHRS, CDR2 YFSETQ. This CDR3 comprises 17 residues. V lost 2 bases to trimming and J lost 2 bases; unmatched junction nucleotides: 8. CDR3 bases: TGCGCCAGCAGCTTCGAGACTAGCGGGAGTGGGGCCTACGAGCAGTACTTC. Translating gives CASSFETSGSGAYEQYF.

In its sample, this clonotype was seen a few times. This rearrangement joins TRBV7-9 to TRBJ2-7; possible D gene TRBD1, 5 bases. This CDR3 is built from 14 residues. Germline V gives CDR1 SEHNR, CDR2 FQNEAQ (reference sequence). Trimming took 4 bases from V and 4 from J, leaving 14 bases between them. CDR3 nucleotide sequence: TGTGCCAGCAGCTCCTCTATGACAGCTTACGAGCAGTACTTC. The encoded protein is CASSSSMTAYEQYF.

The chain couples TRBV29-1 to TRBJ2-7, with D perhaps TRBD2 (6 bases). The CDR3 totals 13 residues. V was trimmed by 5 bases and J by 4 bases, leaving 15 bases between them. Germline loops: CDR1 SQVTM, CDR2 ANQGSEA. The CDR3 sequence is CSVQGGKRYEQYF. The CDR3 coding sequence is TGCAGCGTTCAGGGAGGAAAGCGATACGAGCAGTACTTC.

V is TRBV7-3 and J is TRBJ2-7; TRBD1 aligns across 7 bases. Trimming cost V 1 base and J 3 bases; bases outside gene matches: 6. Germline CDR1 and CDR2: SGHTA and FQGTGA. The CDR3 length is 15 residues. Here the CDR3 reads CASSLMAQGNYEQYF. The DNA of the CDR3 is TGTGCCAGCAGCTTAATGGCACAGGGGAACTACGAGCAGTACTTC.

This clonotype was seen a handful of times. The chain recombines TRBV5-6 with TRBJ2-5, with TRBD2 matching over 14 bases. CDR1 and CDR2 (germline): SGHDT, YYEEEE. Unmatched junction bases numbered 6, after V lost 3 bases and J lost 5 bases. The length of the CDR3 is 16 residues. This CDR3 reads CASSSSGLAGAETQYF. As DNA, the CDR3 is TGTGCCAGCAGCTCCTCGGGACTAGCGGGAGCGGAGACCCAGTACTTC. The variable domain in full, completed from reference TRBV5-6 and TRBJ2-5, reads DAGVTQSPTHLIKTRGQQVTLRCSPKSGHDTVSWYQQALGQGPQFIFQYYEEEERQRGNFPDRFSGHQFPNYSSELNVNALLLGDSALYLCASSSSGLAGAETQYFGPGTRLLVL.

The genes are TRBV6-2 or TRBV6-3 and TRBJ2-5; TRBD1 is a possible D gene (6 bases). The CDR3 is made up of 16 amino acids. V shed 2 bases and J shed 2 bases, with 15 bases lying between them. Germline V gene lookup returns CDR1 MNHEY and CDR2 SVGEGT. The CDR3 DNA is TGTGCCAGCAGTTACCCCACAGGGATTCGGCAAGAGACCCAGTACTTC. Its translation is CASSYPTGIRQETQYF.

The chain employs TRBV18 and TRBJ1-4; the D is unclear. In germline, CDR1 is KGHSH, CDR2 LQKENI. This CDR3 is built from 13 residues. The ends were cut back, 6 bases at V and 8 bases at J, with 13 bases in the middle. CDR3 DNA: TGTGCCAGCTCGAATCTCATGAGGGAAAAACTGTTTTTT. Translated, it gives CASSNLMREKLFF.